The 6 T cell receptor beta chains below come from one sample, sequenced in a study of Ad26.COV2.S vaccination and SARS-CoV-2 variants. This table comes from immunoSEQ multiplex PCR, and its TCRdb copy is limited to in-frame clones, with some not included. The sample contains approximately 340,000 clones, about 90% of which appear only once. The sequences come from peripheral blood, collected after recovery from COVID-19. Receptor source: a human donor who had recovered from COVID-19.

This clone showed up just a few times. The gene calls are TRBV7-9 and TRBJ1-3, with 9 bases identical to TRBD1. The V gene end was trimmed by 5 bases and the J gene end by 3 bases; junction bases not matched to a gene: 14. The CDR3 runs 18 residues. Germline assignment: CDR1 SEHNR and CDR2 FQNEAQ (reference sequence). CDR3 DNA: TGTGCCAGCAGCCCAAAAGGCCGGGACAGGGCCTTTGGAAACACCATATATTTT. Protein sequence: CASSPKGRDRAFGNTIYF.

The V and J genes are TRBV29-1 and TRBJ2-5; 10 bases match TRBD2. V trimming: 5 bases; J trimming: 7 bases; junction bases outside the gene matches: 7. This CDR3 comprises 13 residues. CDR1 and CDR2 (germline): SQVTM, ANQGSEA. The CDR3 loop is CSVRSGGAGTQYF. CDR3 nucleotides: TGCAGCGTTCGAAGCGGGGGGGCAGGGACCCAGTACTTC.

This chain uses TRBV5-1 with TRBJ2-2; D might be TRBD1 (6 bases). This CDR3 has 15 amino acids. With 3 bases removed from V and 3 bases from J, the gap between germline ends came to 12 bases. From germline, CDR1 is SGHRS and CDR2 YFSETQ. This CDR3 is CASSSGTRYTGELFF. As DNA, the CDR3 is TGCGCCAGCAGCTCCGGGACAAGATACACCGGGGAGCTGTTTTTT. The full variable domain, its missing parts supplied by reference TRBV5-1 and TRBJ2-2, is KAGVTQTPRYLIKTRGQQVTLSCSPISGHRSVSWYQQTPGQGLQFLFEYFSETQRNKGNFPGRFSGRQFSNSRSEMNVSTLELGDSALYLCASSSGTRYTGELFFGEGSRLTVL.

The J gene is TRBJ1-1, the V gene TRBV6-2 or TRBV6-3, with TRBD1 matching over 8 bases. Germline trimming cut 5 bases from V and 6 bases from J; bases unmatched to any gene: 8. The CDR3 is 14 amino acids. Germline V lookup: CDR1 MNHEY, CDR2 SVGEGT. The CDR3 loop is CASSTDRGRSEAFF. DNA for the CDR3: TGTGCCAGCAGTACCGACAGGGGCAGATCTGAAGCTTTCTTT.

The chain is built from TRBV10-1 and TRBJ2-1; D is possibly TRBD1 or TRBD2 (5 bases each). The V and J ends lost 4 bases and 6 bases respectively, with 13 bases between them. The CDR3 has 14 amino acids. Germline V gives CDR1 WNHNN, CDR2 SYGVQD (reference sequence). CDR3 nucleotide sequence: TGCGCCAGCAGTGTCCCGGGGCTACCCAATGAGCAGTTCTTC. Translation gives CASSVPGLPNEQFF.

The chain combines TRBV27 with TRBJ2-1; 9 bases align to TRBD2. This CDR3 has 15 residues. J lost 7 bases, V lost 5 bases, and 9 bases had no gene match. Per the germline V gene, CDR1 is MNHEY and CDR2 is SMNVEV (reference sequence). The CDR3 bases are TGTGCCAGCAGTCCAGGGGCGGGGGGGCATAATGAGCAGTTCTTC. Amino acid sequence: CASSPGAGGHNEQFF.